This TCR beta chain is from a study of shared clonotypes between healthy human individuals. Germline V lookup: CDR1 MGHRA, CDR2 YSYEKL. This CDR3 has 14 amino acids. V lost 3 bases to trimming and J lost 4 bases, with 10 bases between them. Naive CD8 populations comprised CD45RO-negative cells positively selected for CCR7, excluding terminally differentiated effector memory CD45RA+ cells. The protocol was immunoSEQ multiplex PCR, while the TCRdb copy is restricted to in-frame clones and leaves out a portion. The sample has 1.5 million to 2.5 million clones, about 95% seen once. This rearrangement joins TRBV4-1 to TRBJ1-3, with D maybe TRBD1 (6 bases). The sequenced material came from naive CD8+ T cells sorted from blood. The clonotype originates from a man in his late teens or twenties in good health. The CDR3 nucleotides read TGCGCCAGCAGCCAGGACAGTTTCGGAAACACCATATATTTT. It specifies CASSQDSFGNTIYF.